This T cell receptor beta chain was sequenced in a study of T cell responses to AZD1222 COVID-19 vaccine. Findings and limits, study-wide: At study baseline, merely a handful of AZD1222 recipients were seropositive. Following two doses of AZD1222, Spike-specific TCR breadth and depth rose. The study reported that nearly half of spike-specific TCRs target unmutated variant regions. In a largely white British group with more females than males, clonal diversity was possibly underestimated.

Trimming shortened V by 6 bases and J by 0 bases, and 11 bases separated the two germline ends. This CDR3 is built from 14 residues. Germline V lookup: CDR1 SQVTM, CDR2 ANQGSEA. This table comes from immunoSEQ multiplex PCR, and its TCRdb copy is limited to in-frame clones, with some not included. The table has some 110,000 clones, 80% to 90% seen once; the top ten hold under 4.5%. To note about this clone: Its antigen is currently unknown.

The source material was peripheral blood, sampled on day 0 of MenACWY control vaccination. The clonotype originates from an adult in good health. V and J are TRBV29-1 and TRBJ1-4; D gene uncertain. The DNA of the CDR3 is TGCAGCGTCCATTTGGGAACAACTAATGAAAAACTGTTTTTT. It is translated as CSVHLGTTNEKLFF.